The clone carrying this TCR beta chain came up a few times. TCRdb re-called the RT-PCR reads with MiXCR, one entry per CDR3 protein. The sample shows hundreds of thousands of distinct CDR3 sequences, approximately 15% of them seen only once. This CDR3 has 14 amino acids. V shed 3 bases and J 8 bases; nucleotides not matched to a gene: 2. The sequenced sample was memory CD4+ T cells from blood. The chain uses TRBV12-3 or TRBV12-4 and TRBJ2-1; 12 bases line up with TRBD2. This TCR derives from a female donor in good health, serving as a healthy control. CDR3: CASSFRTSGDEQFF. DNA of the CDR3: TGTGCCAGCAGTTTTCGGACTAGCGGGGATGAGCAGTTCTTC.